This entry is about one T cell receptor (beta chain). Antigen: not known. This record comes from a study of CXCR3-negative and CXCR3-positive naive CD8 T cells. Study-level results: With CXCR3 expression partially decreased after cryopreservation, most assays relied on fresh PBMCs. Comparably high diversity marked both naive subsets, whereas memory CD8+ cells had much lower diversity. In CXCR3-positive naive cells, the TRB CDR3s were more hydrophobic than in CXCR3-negative naive cells. With surface CD5 comparable between naive subsets, TCR strength was estimated using properties derived from the TRB CDR3.

The TRB libraries of cDNA were built by UMI-labeled 5' RACE. TCRdb re-called the 5' RACE reads and shows each CDR3 protein once, DNA omitted. The ten top clones account for 0.59%, within a sample of roughly 130,000 distinct CDR3 sequences. Per germline, CDR1 GTSNPN and CDR2 SVGIG (reference sequence). This CDR3 has 16 amino acids. The rearrangement links TRBV30 to TRBJ1-1. Specimen: naive CXCR3+ CD8+ T cells from blood. The subset is: CD45RO-CCR7+CD27+CD95- naive CD8+ T cells expressing CXCR3 (TNR3+). The receptor was isolated from a human donor in good health. Some clones in this sample may be carry-over from other donors' samples. The CDR3 reads CAWNPGIMGENTEAFF.